The T cell receptor (beta chain) described here comes from a study of CD8+CD57+ T cells in acquired aplastic anemia. Germline loops: CDR1 SGHNT, CDR2 YENEEA. Trimming cost V 5 bases and J 10 bases; bases outside gene matches: 5. This CDR3 region has 12 residues. Template material for TCR beta VDJ and CDR3 profiling consisted of genomic DNA. MiXCR was run by TCRdb on the reads, yielding one entry per CDR3 protein. The table records around 180,000 distinct CDR3 sequences, under 75% of them present only once. The sample consisted of sorted CD4+, CD8+, or CD8+CD57+ T cells (not recorded which) from PBMCs. V is TRBV11-3 and J is TRBJ2-1, with 7 bases aligning to TRBD1. The TCR was taken from a human donor in good health. CDR3 coding DNA: TGTGCCAGCAGCCCTAGGACAGGAGAGCAGTTCTTC. Protein: CASSPRTGEQFF.